This T cell receptor (beta chain) came from a study of blood T cell repertoires in COVID-19. Study-level background: The samples span acute and convalescent COVID-19 from the United States, Italy and Spain. The cDNA or gDNA used as material had been derived from T cells, B-cell-depleted T cells, or PBMCs.

Per the authors' pipeline: Reference gene primer amplification gave nucleated cell count estimates. TCRdb's copy holds only in-frame clones and misses some; the assay was immunoSEQ multiplex PCR. Clonal size and the V and J genes are those of that table, whereas D and trimming came from the DNA. The sample includes 120,000 or so clones, around 90% of them seen just once. CDR3 length: 16 amino acids. Germline CDR1 is SGHDN and CDR2 is FVKESK. V lost 7 bases and J lost 1, with 20 bases in between. The genes are TRBV14 and TRBJ2-7, with a weak D call TRBD2 (6 bases). The specimen sequenced was peripheral blood. The source of this sequence is a woman in her fifties or sixties with active or convalescent COVID-19. The CDR3 region is CASTAGPNRNSYEQYF. DNA of the CDR3: TGTGCCAGCACCGCGGGGCCGAACAGGAATTCCTACGAGCAGTACTTC.